A single sample is the source of the 29 T cell receptor beta chains below, sequenced in a study of T-cell memory formation after mild COVID-19. TCRdb itself ran the 5' RACE reads through MiXCR, one entry per CDR3 protein. The sample has about 350,000 distinct CDR3 sequences, roughly an eighth seen once. The source material was PBMCs or a T cell subset sorted from them (not recorded which). The receptor set was obtained from a man younger than 30 who had mild COVID-19 (a few samples of this study predate the infection). Cell type and time point are not known.

This clonotype came up many times. The gene calls are TRBV29-1 and TRBJ2-5, with D unclear. Looked up from germline, CDR1 is SQVTM and CDR2 is ANQGSEA. V was shortened by 0 bases and J by 5 bases, with 13 bases between the two germline ends. CDR3 length: 14 amino acids. The CDR3 region is CSVEDFGHGETQYF. The CDR3 DNA sequence: TGCAGCGTTGAAGATTTTGGTCATGGCGAGACCCAGTACTTC.

This clonotype has ten or more counts. This chain uses TRBV4-1 with TRBJ2-3; D remains ambiguous. CDR3 length: 13 amino acids. Germline V gene lookup returns CDR1 MGHRA and CDR2 YSYEKL. The ends were cut back, 0 bases at V and 2 bases at J, with 3 bases in the middle. In nucleotides, the CDR3 is TGCGCCAGCAGCCAAGAATACACAGATACGCAGTATTTT. Translating it yields CASSQEYTDTQYF.

This clonotype has a handful of counts. The V call is TRBV5-4, the J call TRBJ2-1; 8 nucleotides agree with TRBD2. This CDR3 has 12 amino acids. J lost 14 bases, V lost 4 bases, and 8 bases had no gene match. The germline CDR1 and CDR2 sequences are SGHNT and YYREEE (reference sequence). The CDR3 sequence: CASSMWAGGEFF. For the CDR3, the DNA is TGTGCCAGCAGCATGTGGGCGGGGGGAGAGTTCTTC.

This clonotype was seen many times. The chain combines TRBV7-8 with TRBJ1-4; 7 bases are a match to TRBD1. With V trimmed by 3 bases and J by 8 bases, 6 bases remained unmatched. The CDR3 extends over 14 amino acids. The germline CDR1 and CDR2 sequences are SGHVS and FQNEAQ. The CDR3 DNA sequence: TGTGCCAGCAGCTTGACAGGGAATTCCGAAAAACTGTTTTTT. Translated, it gives CASSLTGNSEKLFF.

V is TRBV7-9 and J is TRBJ2-1, with D uncertain. This CDR3 has 15 residues. Germline-derived CDR1 and CDR2 are SEHNR and FQNEAQ (reference sequence). With 2 bases removed from V and 3 bases from J, the gap between germline ends came to 11 bases. The CDR3 sequence: CASSLSESGYNEQFF. The CDR3 DNA is TGTGCCAGCAGCTTATCCGAAAGTGGCTACAATGAGCAGTTCTTC.

J is TRBJ1-5 and V is TRBV6-2 or TRBV6-3; 7 positions agree with TRBD1. With 6 bases clipped from V and 9 bases from J, the junction kept 11 bases outside the gene matches. Per germline, CDR1 MNHEY and CDR2 SVGEGT. CDR3 length: 14 amino acids. For the CDR3, the DNA is TGTGCCAGCAGGATCGACAGGGACTATCGGCCCCAGCATTTT. Amino acid sequence: CASRIDRDYRPQHF.

V is TRBV4-1 and J is TRBJ1-1; D is unresolved. There are 11 residues in the CDR3. Germline CDR1 MGHRA, CDR2 YSYEKL. V lost 5 bases to trimming and J lost 11 bases, with 12 bases between them. The CDR3 is CASSAQGLAFF. CDR3 DNA sequence: TGCGCCAGCAGCGCGCAAGGGTTGGCTTTCTTT.

This clonotype has only a few counts. The chain couples TRBV12-3 or TRBV12-4 to TRBJ2-1; D call uncertain. CDR3 length: 13 residues. V lost 0 bases to trimming and J lost 9 bases, with 9 bases between them. The CDR3 loop reads CASSLAKDGEQFF. The CDR3 region has the DNA TGTGCCAGCAGTTTAGCCAAGGACGGTGAGCAGTTCTTC.

This clonotype has a handful of counts. The V call is TRBV7-9, the J call TRBJ1-1, with D possibly matching TRBD1 (5 bases). The CDR3 runs 16 residues. The germline V gene has CDR1 SEHNR and CDR2 FQNEAQ (reference sequence). V was cut by 5 bases and J by 0 bases, with 16 bases left in between. CDR3 region: CASSPYQGRLNTEAFF. CDR3 DNA sequence: TGTGCCAGCAGCCCATATCAGGGACGGTTGAACACTGAAGCTTTCTTT.

CDR3 amino acids: CASSWISDEQFF. The CDR3, as DNA: TGCGCCAGCAGCTGGATTAGTGATGAGCAGTTCTTC. The chain carries TRBV5-1 and TRBJ2-1, with D hard to call. V lost 3 bases to trimming and J lost 8 bases, with 9 bases between them. The CDR3 has 12 amino acids. Germline V gene lookup returns CDR1 SGHRS and CDR2 YFSETQ.

This clonotype was counted many times. The chain combines TRBV6-5 with TRBJ2-7; weak D call: TRBD1 (6 bases). The CDR3 is 13 residues long. Germline CDR1 reads MNHEY; CDR2 reads SVGAGI. The ends were cut back, 2 bases at V and 4 bases at J, with 9 bases in the middle. CDR3 bases: TGTGCCAGCAGTTACGGGACATTTTACGAGCAGTACTTC. Translating it yields CASSYGTFYEQYF.

This clonotype was observed a few times. The chain has TRBV15 and TRBJ2-3, with 8 bases that match TRBD1. Germline V gene lookup returns CDR1 LNHNV and CDR2 YYDKDF (reference sequence). The CDR3 spans 15 residues. V lost 3 bases and J lost 4; bases outside the gene matches: 6. CDR3 protein: CATSSDLTGADTQYF. Written as DNA, the CDR3 is TGTGCCACCAGCAGCGATTTGACAGGGGCAGATACGCAGTATTTT.

This clonotype was counted ten times or more. J is TRBJ2-1 and V is TRBV7-2; the D is unclear. The CDR3 covers 12 residues. The germline gives CDR1 SGHTA, CDR2 FQGNSA. V was pared by 5 bases and J by 5 bases, with 7 bases between. As DNA, the CDR3 is TGTGCCAGCAGCGGATATCACAATGAGCAGTTCTTC. Its protein product is CASSGYHNEQFF.

A few counts support this clonotype. The V and J genes are TRBV12-3 or TRBV12-4 and TRBJ2-7; the D gene is possibly TRBD1 (6 bases). This CDR3 has 14 amino acids. Between the trimmed V and J ends, which lost 5 bases and 4 bases, there was a span of 15 bases. In DNA form, the CDR3 reads TGTGCCAGCAGTCACAGGGACCCCAAATACGAGCAGTACTTC. Translating it yields CASSHRDPKYEQYF.

The chain is built from TRBV2 and TRBJ2-1; 11 bases match TRBD1. With 6 bases clipped from V and 6 bases from J, the junction kept 10 bases outside the gene matches. The CDR3 consists of 16 residues. Germline V gives CDR1 SNHLY, CDR2 FYNNEI. The CDR3 loop reads CASSILSGTGGNEQFF. CDR3 DNA sequence: TGTGCCAGCAGCATATTATCCGGGACAGGGGGCAATGAGCAGTTCTTC.

The V and J genes are TRBV7-2 and TRBJ2-1; 13 bases map to TRBD2. Germline assignment: CDR1 SGHTA and CDR2 FQGNSA. The CDR3 extends over 17 amino acids. Losses at the gene ends were 3 bases for V and 6 bases for J; bases not matched to a gene: 8. The CDR3 region is CASSLDKGLAGSNEQFF. CDR3 DNA sequence: TGTGCCAGCAGCTTGGATAAGGGACTAGCGGGAAGCAATGAGCAGTTCTTC.

The CDR3 sequence: CSAREQGSGSPLHF. The CDR3 nucleotides read TGCAGTGCTAGGGAACAGGGGTCGGGCTCACCCCTCCACTTT. The V and J genes are TRBV20-1 and TRBJ1-6; 7 bases map to TRBD1. From germline, CDR1 is DFQATT and CDR2 SNEGSKA (reference sequence). Trimming cost V 3 bases and J 10 bases; bases outside gene matches: 9. There are 14 residues in the CDR3.

This clonotype was seen a few times. The chain carries TRBV6-2 or TRBV6-3 and TRBJ1-1, with D perhaps TRBD1 (5 bases). In germline, CDR1 is MNHEY, CDR2 SVGEGT. Between the trimmed V and J ends, which lost 7 bases and 6 bases, there was a span of 21 bases. This CDR3 is 15 amino acids long. CDR3 DNA sequence: TGTGCCAGCAAAATCGCAGGGTTTCGGGTCGCTGAAGCTTTCTTT. This codes for CASKIAGFRVAEAFF.

This clonotype was picked up a small number of times. The rearrangement links TRBV12-3 or TRBV12-4 to TRBJ2-2; no clear D gene. This CDR3 is built from 10 residues. V lost 8 bases to trimming and J lost 6 bases, with 4 bases between them. The CDR3: CASGAGELFF. CDR3 bases: TGTGCCAGCGGGGCCGGGGAGCTGTTTTTT.

J is TRBJ2-3 and V is TRBV7-8, with a weak D call TRBD2 (6 bases). V dropped 6 bases and J dropped 2 bases, with 15 bases sitting between them. In germline, CDR1 is SGHVS, CDR2 FQNEAQ. This CDR3 spans 15 amino acids. The DNA for the CDR3 is TGTGCCAGCAGTTCGGCGGGGCCTATCACAGATACGCAGTATTTT. Amino acids: CASSSAGPITDTQYF.

This clonotype was found a few times. The V call is TRBV6-6, the J call TRBJ2-5; D is perhaps TRBD1 or TRBD2 (5 bases each). CDR1 is MNHNY, CDR2 SVGAGI, per germline (reference sequence). The CDR3 spans 16 residues. Trimming shortened V by 2 bases and J by 0 bases, and 13 bases separated the two germline ends. CDR3 nucleotide sequence: TGTGCCAGCAGTTACGGAGGCAGGGTGTACCAAGAGACCCAGTACTTC. This translates into CASSYGGRVYQETQYF.

The genes are TRBV7-2 and TRBJ2-5; TRBD2 aligns across 9 bases. Germline trimming cut 5 bases from V and 7 bases from J; bases unmatched to any gene: 17. CDR3 length: 17 residues. Per the germline V gene, CDR1 is SGHTA and CDR2 is FQGNSA. The CDR3 DNA follows: TGTGCCAGCAGCCCAGCCTTCGGTGGTGGCGGGGGGGGGACCCAGTACTTC. It translates to CASSPAFGGGGGGTQYF.

This clonotype was found a few times. V gene TRBV29-1 combines with J gene TRBJ1-1; D is uncertain. Germline loops: CDR1 SQVTM, CDR2 ANQGSEA. This CDR3 spans 13 amino acids. Trimming removed 3 bases at V and 7 bases at J, with 15 bases between. CDR3 region: CSVDYSAGREAFF. The CDR3 region has the DNA TGCAGCGTTGACTATTCTGCCGGACGTGAAGCTTTCTTT.

The chain is built from TRBV7-9 and TRBJ2-3, with D maybe TRBD2 (6 bases). Germline loops: CDR1 SEHNR, CDR2 FQNEAQ (reference sequence). CDR3 length: 15 amino acids. V dropped 7 bases and J dropped 5 bases, with 19 bases sitting between them. The DNA of the CDR3 is TGTGCCAGCACATCGGAGGGCCGCCGGATAGATACGCAGTATTTT. It translates to CASTSEGRRIDTQYF.

V is TRBV14 and J is TRBJ2-2, with a weak D call TRBD1 (6 bases). This CDR3 comprises 12 residues. The germline CDR1 and CDR2 sequences are SGHDN and FVKESK. The V end was cut by 6 bases, the J end by 9 bases, with 11 bases between. The CDR3 DNA reads as TGTGCCAGCAGTCACAGGGATCGGGAGCTGTTTTTT. It codes for CASSHRDRELFF.

The table lists this clonotype with a few counts. The rearrangement links TRBV27 to TRBJ1-2, with TRBD1 identical over 7 bases. The length of the CDR3 is 14 residues. Per germline, CDR1 MNHEY and CDR2 SMNVEV (reference sequence). The V segment lost 4 bases and the J segment 6 bases; nucleotides outside the gene matches: 8. CDR3 in DNA: TGTGCCAGCAGTTCCAGGGGGGCAAGTAATGGCTACACCTTC. This sequence encodes CASSSRGASNGYTF.

There are a few counts of this clonotype. The chain employs TRBV7-2 and TRBJ2-3; TRBD2 aligns across 9 bases. Germline assignment: CDR1 SGHTA and CDR2 FQGNSA. J lost 5 bases, V lost 3 bases, and 6 bases had no gene match. CDR3 length: 15 residues. For the CDR3, the DNA is TGTGCCAGCAGCTTTAGCGGGGGATTGGGAGATACGCAGTATTTT. Amino acid sequence: CASSFSGGLGDTQYF.

This clonotype has only a few counts. The chain couples TRBV7-6 to TRBJ1-1, with 9 bases that match TRBD1. This CDR3 contains 14 residues. Germline V gene data show CDR1 as SGHVS and CDR2 as FNYEAQ. V gave up 5 bases and J gave up 7 bases; unmatched junction bases: 8. CDR3 in DNA: TGTGCCAGCAGCCCGGGGACAGGGAACCTTGAAGCTTTCTTT. Its protein product is CASSPGTGNLEAFF.

This clonotype appeared many times. V and J are TRBV12-3 or TRBV12-4 and TRBJ2-5; tentatively, D is TRBD2 (6 bases). The CDR3 totals 14 residues. V lost 6 bases and J 1 base, leaving 12 bases between the germline ends. CDR3 sequence (DNA): TGTGCCAGCAGCCTAGCGACGTTCCAAGAGACCCAGTACTTC. Its translation is CASSLATFQETQYF.